Listed here are 10 T cell receptor beta chains from one sample, sequenced in a study of vaccination effects on CD4 cells after COVID-19. Investigators separated out CD4+ T cells once around 10 days of culture had passed. The cohort was immunized with two doses of either the BNT162b2 or mRNA-1273 vaccine. No antigen is known for these receptors. TCRdb's table, derived via immunoSEQ multiplex PCR, lists solely in-frame clones and lacks some. The repertoire has 43,000 or so clones, 55% to 75% of them found once; the top ten carry 6.5% to 7.5%. Material: CD4+ T cells from PBMCs cultured without peptide, obtained after COVID-19 vaccination. These TCRs come from a human donor who received a COVID-19 vaccine.

The chain recombines TRBV21-1 with TRBJ2-3; whether TRBD1, the table's D call, matches the DNA was not checked. TRBV21-1 is a pseudogene locus. This CDR3 is built from 14 residues. Here the CDR3 reads CASSLTGSTDTQYF. DNA for the CDR3: TGTGCCAGCAGCTTGACAGGAAGCACAGATACGCAGTATTTT.

V gene TRBV4-2 combines with J gene TRBJ2-3, with 8 bases matching TRBD2. Germline CDR1 and CDR2: LGHNA and YNFKEQ. V was clipped by 0 bases and J by 3 bases; unmatched bases: 5. The CDR3 is made up of 16 amino acids. The CDR3 nucleotides are TGTGCCAGCAGCCAAGAAGGCGGGAGGACTACAGATACGCAGTATTTT. Its translation is CASSQEGGRTTDTQYF.

The J gene is TRBJ1-3, the V gene TRBV6-5; possible D gene TRBD1, 5 bases. Germline V gene sequence: CDR1 MNHEY, CDR2 SVGAGI. Trimming took off 6 bases at V and 4 bases at J, with 16 bases between the two ends. The CDR3 consists of 15 residues. The CDR3 region is CASRTGAPQGNTIYF. The CDR3 DNA follows: TGTGCCAGCAGAACAGGCGCCCCCCAAGGAAACACCATATATTTT.

CDR3 DNA sequence: TGCGCCAGCAGCTTGGTAGGGGGCATGGCTGAAGCTTTCTTT. Its protein is CASSLVGGMAEAFF. The chain couples TRBV5-1 to TRBJ1-1; 7 positions agree with TRBD1. CDR3 size: 14 residues. V shed 0 bases and J 6 bases; nucleotides not matched to a gene: 5. Germline V gene data show CDR1 as SGHRS and CDR2 as YFSETQ.

The chain combines TRBV5-1 with TRBJ2-1, with TRBD2 as a possible D gene (7 bases). The germline V gene has CDR1 SGHRS and CDR2 YFSETQ. The CDR3 is made up of 17 amino acids. Trimming left V 4 bases short and J 0 bases short, with 17 bases between. In DNA form, the CDR3 reads TGCGCCAGCAGCCCAAGGGGGGCGGGAGCCTCCTACAATGAGCAGTTCTTC. Amino acids: CASSPRGAGASYNEQFF.

CDR3 nucleotides: TGTGCCAGCAGTTTAGCGGGCACAGATACGCAGTATTTT. Translated: CASSLAGTDTQYF. The chain recombines TRBV12-3 or TRBV12-4 with TRBJ2-3; D is unclear. The CDR3 runs 13 residues. V dropped 0 bases and J dropped 1 base, with 2 bases sitting between them.

This rearrangement joins TRBV10-2 to TRBJ2-3; 10 positions match TRBD2. Germline V gene lookup returns CDR1 WSHSY and CDR2 SAAADI. The J segment lost 4 bases and the V segment lost 7 bases, leaving 5 bases of the junction unmatched. This CDR3 comprises 14 residues. CDR3 sequence (DNA): TGCGCCAGCAAAGGCAGCGGGGGGGCAGATACGCAGTATTTT. Encoded protein: CASKGSGGADTQYF.

The chain carries TRBV6-4 and TRBJ1-2; 10 bases are shared with TRBD1. The ends lost 6 bases at V and 4 bases at J; junction bases unmatched: 8. CDR1 MRHNA and CDR2 SNTAGT come from the germline V gene. CDR3 length equals 15 residues. The CDR3 DNA follows: TGTGCCAGCAGCTACGACGGACAGGGGGTCTATGGCTACACCTTC. It yields the protein CASSYDGQGVYGYTF.

V and J are TRBV5-1 and TRBJ1-1; 7 positions match TRBD1. Germline loops: CDR1 SGHRS, CDR2 YFSETQ. With 4 bases clipped from V and 5 bases from J, the junction kept 11 bases outside the gene matches. This CDR3 has 15 amino acids. The CDR3 DNA is TGCGCCAGCAGCACACTCGTTAGCAGGGGGACTGAAGCTTTCTTT. Protein sequence: CASSTLVSRGTEAFF.

In this sample, this clone turned up a few times. This chain uses TRBV7-9 with TRBJ1-2; D is unclear. The V gene lost 11 bases and the J gene lost 2 bases, with 6 bases spanning the gap. This CDR3 is built from 10 residues. Germline CDR1 and CDR2: SEHNR and FQNEAQ (reference sequence). For the CDR3, the DNA is TGTGCCCTTGGGAACTATGGCTACACCTTC. It yields the protein CALGNYGYTF.